This TCR beta chain emerged from a study of control samples from healthy donors and cancer patients. Concerning this clone: Additional DNA sequences in this sample encode the identical CDR3.

Repertoires were generated with immunoSEQ multiplex PCR, while TCRdb's copy carries only in-frame clones and drops some. The repertoire holds about 160,000 clones, with approximately 94% as singletons. The CDR3 runs 16 residues. After removal of 0 bases from V and 1 base from J, the junction contained 6 bases not matched to a gene. CDR1 SGHRS and CDR2 YFSETQ come from the germline V gene. The sample comprised PBMCs. This sequence originates from a man aged 55 to 69 with colorectal cancer. V and J are TRBV5-1 and TRBJ2-5; 7 nucleotides agree with TRBD2. CDR3 DNA: TGCGCCAGCAGCTTGGGTGGCGGGGGAGGCCAAGAGACCCAGTACTTC. It translates to CASSLGGGGGQETQYF.